Listed here are 2 T cell receptor beta chains from one sample, sequenced in a study of CD8+CD57+ T cells in acquired aplastic anemia. Genomic DNA was employed as the template in profiling TCR beta VDJ and CDR3. TCRdb re-called the reads through MiXCR, storing one row per CDR3 protein. The sample gives about 160,000 distinct CDR3 sequences, around 40% of which show up once; about 1.1% is in the top ten. Sequencing input: sorted CD4+, CD8+, or CD8+CD57+ T cells (not recorded which) from PBMCs. The source is a human donor in good health.

The chain joins TRBV15 to TRBJ2-7; D gene unclear. The germline V gene has CDR1 LNHNV and CDR2 YYDKDF (reference sequence). Trimming cost V 3 bases and J 6 bases, with 12 bases left between them. The CDR3 consists of 13 residues. CDR3 residues: CATSRDVSSEQYF. The CDR3 nucleotides are TGTGCCACCAGCAGGGACGTGAGCTCCGAGCAGTACTTC.

Relative to its sample, this clonotype is medium-sized. The chain joins TRBV20-1 to TRBJ2-5, with a tentative D call TRBD2 (6 bases). Deletions cut 1 base from V and 2 bases from J, with 8 bases between. The germline V gene has CDR1 DFQATT and CDR2 SNEGSKA (reference sequence). This CDR3 is 13 amino acids long. Here the CDR3 DNA reads TGCAGTGCTAGAGGTGGGGGGCAAGAGACCCAGTACTTC. Translated: CSARGGGQETQYF.